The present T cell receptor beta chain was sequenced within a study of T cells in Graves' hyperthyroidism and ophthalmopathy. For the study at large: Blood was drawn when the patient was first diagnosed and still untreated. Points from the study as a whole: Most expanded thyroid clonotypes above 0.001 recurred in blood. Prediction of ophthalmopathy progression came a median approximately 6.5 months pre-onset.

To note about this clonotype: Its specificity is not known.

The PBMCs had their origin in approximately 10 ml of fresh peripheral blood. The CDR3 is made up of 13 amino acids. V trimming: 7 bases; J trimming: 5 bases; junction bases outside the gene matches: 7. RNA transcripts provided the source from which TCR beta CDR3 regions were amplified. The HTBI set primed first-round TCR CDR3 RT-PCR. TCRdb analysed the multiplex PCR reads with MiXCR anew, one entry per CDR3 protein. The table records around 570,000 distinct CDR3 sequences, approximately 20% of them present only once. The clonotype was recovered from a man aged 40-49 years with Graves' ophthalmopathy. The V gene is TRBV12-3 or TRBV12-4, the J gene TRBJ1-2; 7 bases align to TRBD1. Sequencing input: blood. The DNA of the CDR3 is TGTGCCAGCACCCGACAGGGAGGGTATGGCTACACCTTC. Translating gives CASTRQGGYGYTF.